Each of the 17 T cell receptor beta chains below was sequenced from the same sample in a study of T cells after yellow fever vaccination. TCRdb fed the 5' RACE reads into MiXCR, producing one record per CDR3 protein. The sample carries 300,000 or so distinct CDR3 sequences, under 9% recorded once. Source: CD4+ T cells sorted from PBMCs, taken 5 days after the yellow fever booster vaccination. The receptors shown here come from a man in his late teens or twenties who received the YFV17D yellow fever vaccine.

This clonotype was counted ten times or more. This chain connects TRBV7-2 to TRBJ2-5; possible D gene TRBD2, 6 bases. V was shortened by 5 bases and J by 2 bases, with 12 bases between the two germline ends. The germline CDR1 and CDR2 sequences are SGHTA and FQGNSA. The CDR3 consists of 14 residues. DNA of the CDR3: TGTGCCAGCAGCCATGGGACTTATCAAGAGACCCAGTACTTC. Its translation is CASSHGTYQETQYF.

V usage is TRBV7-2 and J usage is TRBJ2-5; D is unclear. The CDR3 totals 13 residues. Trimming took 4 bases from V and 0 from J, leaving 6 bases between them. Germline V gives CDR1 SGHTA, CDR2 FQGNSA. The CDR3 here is CASSSQYQETQYF. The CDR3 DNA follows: TGTGCCAGCAGCTCCCAGTACCAAGAGACCCAGTACTTC.

CDR3 coding DNA: TGTGCCAGCAGCATGCAAGCGACTAGCTCCTACGAGCAGTACTTC. This translates into CASSMQATSSYEQYF. The chain is built from TRBV7-2 and TRBJ2-7, with a tentative D call TRBD2 (6 bases). Germline V gene lookup returns CDR1 SGHTA and CDR2 FQGNSA. The V end lost 5 bases, the J end lost 0 bases, and 14 bases lay between the germline ends. There are 15 residues in the CDR3.

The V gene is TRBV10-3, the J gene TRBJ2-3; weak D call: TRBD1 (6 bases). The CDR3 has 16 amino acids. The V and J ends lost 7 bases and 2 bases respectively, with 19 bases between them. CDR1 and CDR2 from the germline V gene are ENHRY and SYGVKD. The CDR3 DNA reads TGTGCCATCAACTCCCAACCCGGACAGATCACAGATACGCAGTATTTT. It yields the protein CAINSQPGQITDTQYF.

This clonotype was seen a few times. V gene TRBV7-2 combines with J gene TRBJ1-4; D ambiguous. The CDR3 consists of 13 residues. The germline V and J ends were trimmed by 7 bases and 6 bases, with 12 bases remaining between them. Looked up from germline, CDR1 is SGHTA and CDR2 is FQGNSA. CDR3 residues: CASTLAGYEKLFF. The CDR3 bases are TGTGCCAGCACCCTCGCGGGCTATGAAAAACTGTTTTTT.

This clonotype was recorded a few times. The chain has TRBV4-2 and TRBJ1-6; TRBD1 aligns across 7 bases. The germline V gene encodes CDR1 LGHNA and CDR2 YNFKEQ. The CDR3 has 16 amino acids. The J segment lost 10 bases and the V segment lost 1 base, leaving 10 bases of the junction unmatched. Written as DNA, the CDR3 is TGTGCCAGCAGCCAAGTCGGAGGGGGCGCAGGGTCACCCCTCCACTTT. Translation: CASSQVGGGAGSPLHF.

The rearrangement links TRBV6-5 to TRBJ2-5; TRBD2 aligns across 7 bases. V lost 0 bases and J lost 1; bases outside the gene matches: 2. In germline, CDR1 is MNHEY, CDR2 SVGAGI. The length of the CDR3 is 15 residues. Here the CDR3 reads CASSYSWGGQETQYF. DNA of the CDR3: TGTGCCAGCAGTTACTCGTGGGGGGGCCAAGAGACCCAGTACTTC.

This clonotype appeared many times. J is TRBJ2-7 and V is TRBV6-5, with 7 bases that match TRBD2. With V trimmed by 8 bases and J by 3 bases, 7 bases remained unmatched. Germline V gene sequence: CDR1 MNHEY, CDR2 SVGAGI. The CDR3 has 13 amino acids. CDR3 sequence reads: CASGGDKGYEQYF. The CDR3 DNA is TGTGCCAGCGGGGGGGATAAAGGCTACGAGCAGTACTTC.

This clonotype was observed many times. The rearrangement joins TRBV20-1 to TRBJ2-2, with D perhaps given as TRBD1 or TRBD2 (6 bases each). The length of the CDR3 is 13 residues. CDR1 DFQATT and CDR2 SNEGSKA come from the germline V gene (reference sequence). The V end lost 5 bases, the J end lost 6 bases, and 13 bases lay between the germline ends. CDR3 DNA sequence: TGCAGTGCTGAGGCAAGGGGGGCCGGGGAGCTGTTTTTT. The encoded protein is CSAEARGAGELFF.

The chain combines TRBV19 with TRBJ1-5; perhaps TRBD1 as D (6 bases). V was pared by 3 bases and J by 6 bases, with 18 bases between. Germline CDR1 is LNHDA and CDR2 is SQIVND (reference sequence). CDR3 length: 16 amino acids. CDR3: CASSIGTGTKSQPQHF. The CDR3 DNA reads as TGTGCCAGTAGTATTGGCACAGGGACCAAGAGTCAGCCCCAGCATTTT.

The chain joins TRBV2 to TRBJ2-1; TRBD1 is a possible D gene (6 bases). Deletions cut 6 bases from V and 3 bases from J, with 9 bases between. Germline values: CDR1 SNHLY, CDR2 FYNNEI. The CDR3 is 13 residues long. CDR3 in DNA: TGTGCCAGCAGGGCCAGGGGCTACAATGAGCAGTTCTTC. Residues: CASRARGYNEQFF.

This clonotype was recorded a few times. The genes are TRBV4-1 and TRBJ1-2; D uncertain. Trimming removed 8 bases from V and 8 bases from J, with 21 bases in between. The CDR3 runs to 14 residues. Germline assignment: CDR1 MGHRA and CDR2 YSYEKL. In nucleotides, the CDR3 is TGCGCCAGCGGAGACGTCTGGGGTTCCTTGGGCTACACCTTC. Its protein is CASGDVWGSLGYTF.

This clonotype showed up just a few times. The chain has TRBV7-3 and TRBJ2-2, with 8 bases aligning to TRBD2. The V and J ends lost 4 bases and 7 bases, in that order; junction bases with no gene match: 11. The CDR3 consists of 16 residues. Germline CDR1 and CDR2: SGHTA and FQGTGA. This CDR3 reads CASSSPRGGRFGELFF. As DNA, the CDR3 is TGTGCCAGCAGCTCCCCTCGGGGGGGCCGATTCGGGGAGCTGTTTTTT.

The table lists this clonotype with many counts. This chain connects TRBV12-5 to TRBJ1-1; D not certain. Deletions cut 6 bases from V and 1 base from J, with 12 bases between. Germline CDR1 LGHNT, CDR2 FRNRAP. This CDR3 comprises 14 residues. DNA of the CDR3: TGTGCTAGTGGCCTGACACGACCGAACACTGAAGCTTTCTTT. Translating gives CASGLTRPNTEAFF.

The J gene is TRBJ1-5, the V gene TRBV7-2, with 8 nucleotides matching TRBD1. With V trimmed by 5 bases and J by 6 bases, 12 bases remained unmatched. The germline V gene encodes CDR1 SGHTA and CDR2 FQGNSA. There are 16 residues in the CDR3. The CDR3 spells CASSGQAGGFSQPQHF. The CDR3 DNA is TGTGCCAGCAGCGGACAGGCAGGGGGCTTTAGTCAGCCCCAGCATTTT. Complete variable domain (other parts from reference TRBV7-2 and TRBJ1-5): GAGVSQSPSNKVTEKGKDVELRCDPISGHTALYWYRQSLGQGLEFLIYFQGNSAPDKSGLPSDRFSAERTGGSVSTLTIQRTQQEDSAVYLCASSGQAGGFSQPQHFGDGTRLSIL.

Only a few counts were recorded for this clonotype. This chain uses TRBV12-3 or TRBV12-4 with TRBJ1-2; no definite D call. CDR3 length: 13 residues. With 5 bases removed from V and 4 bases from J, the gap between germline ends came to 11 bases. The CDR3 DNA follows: TGTGCCAGCAGTCAACCTTTTAGCTATGGCTACACCTTC. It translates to CASSQPFSYGYTF.

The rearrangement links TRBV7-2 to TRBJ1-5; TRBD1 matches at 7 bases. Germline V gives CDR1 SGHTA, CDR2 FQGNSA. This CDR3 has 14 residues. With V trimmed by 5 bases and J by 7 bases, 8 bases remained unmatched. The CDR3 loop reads CASSENRGGQPQHF. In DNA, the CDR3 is TGTGCCAGCAGCGAGAACAGGGGTGGACAGCCCCAGCATTTT.